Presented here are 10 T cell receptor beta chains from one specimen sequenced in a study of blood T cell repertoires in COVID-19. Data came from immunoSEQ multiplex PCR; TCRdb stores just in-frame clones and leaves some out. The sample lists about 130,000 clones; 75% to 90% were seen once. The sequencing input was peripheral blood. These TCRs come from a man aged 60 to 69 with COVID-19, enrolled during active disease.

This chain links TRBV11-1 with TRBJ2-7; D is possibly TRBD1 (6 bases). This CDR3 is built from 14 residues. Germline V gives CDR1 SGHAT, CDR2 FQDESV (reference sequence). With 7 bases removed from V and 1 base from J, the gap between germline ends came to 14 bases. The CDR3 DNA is TGTGCCAGCACCGGCAGGGGTCCTTCCTACGAGCAGTACTTC. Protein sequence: CASTGRGPSYEQYF.

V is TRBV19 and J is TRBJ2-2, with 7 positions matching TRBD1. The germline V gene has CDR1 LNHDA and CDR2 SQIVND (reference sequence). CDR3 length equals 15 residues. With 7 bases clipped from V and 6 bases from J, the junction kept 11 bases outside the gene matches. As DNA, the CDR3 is TGTGCCAGTATCCCTATCGGGGACAGCGCCGGGGAGCTGTTTTTT. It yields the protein CASIPIGDSAGELFF. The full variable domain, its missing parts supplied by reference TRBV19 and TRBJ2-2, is DGGITQSPKYLFRKEGQNVTLSCEQNLNHDAMYWYRQDPGQGLRLIYYSQIVNDFQKGDIAEGYSVSREKKESFPLTVTSAQKNPTAFYLCASIPIGDSAGELFFGEGSRLTVL.

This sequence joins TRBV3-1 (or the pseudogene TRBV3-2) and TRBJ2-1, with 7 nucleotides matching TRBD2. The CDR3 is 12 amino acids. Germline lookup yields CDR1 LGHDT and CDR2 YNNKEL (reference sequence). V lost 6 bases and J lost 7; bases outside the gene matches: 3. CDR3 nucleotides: TGTGCCAGCAGTCTTAGCGGGAATGAGCAGTTCTTC. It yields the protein CASSLSGNEQFF.

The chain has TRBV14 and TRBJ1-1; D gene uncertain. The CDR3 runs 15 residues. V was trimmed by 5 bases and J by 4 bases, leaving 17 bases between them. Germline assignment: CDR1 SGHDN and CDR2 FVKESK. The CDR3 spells CASSLRTGGGTEAFF. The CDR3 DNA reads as TGTGCCAGCAGCTTGAGGACGGGTGGAGGCACTGAAGCTTTCTTT.

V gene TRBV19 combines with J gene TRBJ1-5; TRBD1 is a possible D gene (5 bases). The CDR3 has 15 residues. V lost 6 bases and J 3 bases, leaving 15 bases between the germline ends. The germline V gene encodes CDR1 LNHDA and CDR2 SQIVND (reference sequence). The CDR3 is CASRPRGNINQPQHF. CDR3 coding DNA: TGTGCCAGTAGGCCGCGGGGGAATATCAATCAGCCCCAGCATTTT.

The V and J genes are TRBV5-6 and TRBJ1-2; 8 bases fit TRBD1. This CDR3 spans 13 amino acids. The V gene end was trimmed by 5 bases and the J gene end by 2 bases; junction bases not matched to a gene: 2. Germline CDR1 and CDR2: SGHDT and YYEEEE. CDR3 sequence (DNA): TGTGCCAGCAGGAGACAGGGGAACTATGGCTACACCTTC. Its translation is CASRRQGNYGYTF.

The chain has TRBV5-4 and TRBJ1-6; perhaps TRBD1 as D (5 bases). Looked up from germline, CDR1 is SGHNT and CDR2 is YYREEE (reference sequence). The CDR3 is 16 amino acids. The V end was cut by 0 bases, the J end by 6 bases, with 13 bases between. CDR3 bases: TGTGCCAGCAGCTTGGACTCTGGGGGGTTTAATTCACCCCTCCACTTT. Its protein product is CASSLDSGGFNSPLHF.

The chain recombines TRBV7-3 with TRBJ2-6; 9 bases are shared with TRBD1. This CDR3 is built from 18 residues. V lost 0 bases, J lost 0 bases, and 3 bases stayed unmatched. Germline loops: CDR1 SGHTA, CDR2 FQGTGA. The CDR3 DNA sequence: TGTGCCAGCAGCTTAACTCGGGACAGGGTCTCTGGGGCCAACGTCCTGACTTTC. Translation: CASSLTRDRVSGANVLTF. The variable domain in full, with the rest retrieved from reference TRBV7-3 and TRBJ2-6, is GAGVSQTPSNKVTEKGKYVELRCDPISGHTALYWYRQSLGQGPEFLIYFQGTGAADDSGLPNDRFFAVRPEGSVSTLKIQRTERGDSAVYLCASSLTRDRVSGANVLTFGAGSRLTVL.

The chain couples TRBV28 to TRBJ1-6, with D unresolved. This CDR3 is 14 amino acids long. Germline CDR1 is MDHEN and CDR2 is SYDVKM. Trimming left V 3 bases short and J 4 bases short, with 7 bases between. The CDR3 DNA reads TGTGCCAGCAGTTTCCCCCCGTATAATTCACCCCTCCACTTT. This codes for CASSFPPYNSPLHF. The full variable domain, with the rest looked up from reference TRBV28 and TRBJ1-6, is DVKVTQSSRYLVKRTGEKVFLECVQDMDHENMFWYRQDPGLGLRLIYFSYDVKMKEKGDIPEGYSVSREKKERFSLILESASTNQTSMYLCASSFPPYNSPLHFGNGTRLTVT.

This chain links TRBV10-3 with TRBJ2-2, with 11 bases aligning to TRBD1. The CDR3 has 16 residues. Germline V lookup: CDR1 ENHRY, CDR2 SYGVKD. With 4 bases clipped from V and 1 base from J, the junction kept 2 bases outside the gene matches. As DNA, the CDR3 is TGTGCCATCAGTGGGACAGGGGGCCTGAACACCGGGGAGCTGTTTTTT. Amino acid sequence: CAISGTGGLNTGELFF.